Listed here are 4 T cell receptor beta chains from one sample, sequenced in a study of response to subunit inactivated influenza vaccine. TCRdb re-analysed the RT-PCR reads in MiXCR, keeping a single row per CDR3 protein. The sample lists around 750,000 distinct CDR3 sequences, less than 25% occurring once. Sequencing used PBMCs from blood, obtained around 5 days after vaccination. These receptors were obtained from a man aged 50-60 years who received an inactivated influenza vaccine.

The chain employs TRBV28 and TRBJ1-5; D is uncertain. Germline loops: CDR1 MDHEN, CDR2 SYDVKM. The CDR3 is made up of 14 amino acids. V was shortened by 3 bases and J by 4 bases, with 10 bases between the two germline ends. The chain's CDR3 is CASSLGSRNQPQHF. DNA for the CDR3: TGTGCCAGCAGTTTGGGCAGTAGGAATCAGCCCCAGCATTTT.

The CDR3 DNA sequence: TGTGCCAGCAGTCCCGTGTCCAGTACGCAGTATTTT. It encodes CASSPVSSTQYF. This rearrangement joins TRBV12-3 or TRBV12-4 to TRBJ2-3; D unclear. The CDR3 is 12 residues long. Trimming took off 5 bases at V and 8 bases at J, with 11 bases between the two ends.

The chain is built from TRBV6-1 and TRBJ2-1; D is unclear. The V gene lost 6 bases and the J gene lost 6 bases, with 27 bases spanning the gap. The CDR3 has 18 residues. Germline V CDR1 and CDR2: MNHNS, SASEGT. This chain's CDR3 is CASSHPQGSARFSNEQFF. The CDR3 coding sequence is TGTGCCAGCAGCCACCCCCAAGGCTCCGCACGATTTAGCAATGAGCAGTTCTTC.

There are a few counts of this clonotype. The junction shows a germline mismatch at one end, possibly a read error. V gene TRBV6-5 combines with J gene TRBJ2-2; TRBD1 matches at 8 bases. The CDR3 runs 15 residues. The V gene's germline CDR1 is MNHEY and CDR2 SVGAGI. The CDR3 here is CASSPRQGRGWELFF. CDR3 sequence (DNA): TGTGCCAGCAGCCCACGACAGGGGAGAGGGTGGGAACTGTTTTTT.